This T cell receptor (beta chain) was identified during a study of blood T cell repertoires in COVID-19. In the study overall: The cDNA or gDNA used as material had been derived from T cells, B-cell-depleted T cells, or PBMCs.

As processed by the authors: By means of reference gene primer amplification, nucleated cell counts were estimated. Libraries were prepared by immunoSEQ multiplex PCR; TCRdb keeps only in-frame clonotypes and omits some of them. Clonal size and the V and J genes are those of that table, whereas D and trimming came from the DNA. Altogether over 200,000 clones are present, 89% being singletons, with the ten largest covering 5.5% to 8%. The sequence was obtained from a man aged 60-69 years who had recovered from COVID-19. Sequenced material: peripheral blood.

The CDR3 sequence: CASSPVAGETQYF. For the CDR3, the DNA is TGTGCCAGCTCACCAGTAGCCGGGGAGACCCAGTACTTC. This rearrangement joins TRBV18 to TRBJ2-5; D unresolved. V lost 2 bases to trimming and J lost 5 bases, with 9 bases between them. Germline assignment: CDR1 KGHSH and CDR2 LQKENI. There are 13 residues in the CDR3.